Listed below are T cell receptor beta chains from one sample, sequenced in a study of graft-versus-host responses after intestinal transplantation. Data came from immunoSEQ multiplex PCR; TCRdb stores just in-frame clones and leaves some out. The sample carries fewer than 25,000 clones, around 44% recorded once. The source material was alloreactive CD4+ T cells from a mixed lymphocyte reaction culture, sampled before intestinal transplant. The receptor set was obtained from a human patient who received an intestinal transplant. Each CDR3 is given with its conserved first and last residue.

>TRBV2|TRBJ1-2
CASTKPRWQGNQYGYTF
>TRBV5-1|TRBJ2-7
CASSPDGTGFNEQYF
>TRBV6-5|TRBJ1-3
CASSYGVSGNTIYF
>TRBV10-3|TRBJ2-2
CATGGNVGTGELFF
>TRBV6-5|TRBJ2-5
CASSYLGQAQETQYF
>TRBV5-1|TRBJ2-3
CASSLASGGGQYF
>TRBV6-5|TRBJ2-7
CASGQDSPYEQYF
>TRBV12-5|TRBJ2-2
CASGLRQGAGGELFF
>TRBV29-1|TRBJ1-1
CSVPDSSYTEAFF
>TRBV6-5|TRBJ2-7
CASSYVSGVSYEQYF
>TRBV15|TRBJ2-2
CATSRGASGGPNTGELFF
>TRBV19|TRBJ2-7
CASSIRSPGGNEQYF
>TRBV6-5|TRBJ1-1
CASRGNTEAFF
>TRBV5-1|TRBJ2-3
CASSLAGQLIGDTQYF
>TRBV18|TRBJ1-2
CASSLTTQGHYGYTF
>TRBV10-3|TRBJ1-3
CAISVRTQGFGNTIYF